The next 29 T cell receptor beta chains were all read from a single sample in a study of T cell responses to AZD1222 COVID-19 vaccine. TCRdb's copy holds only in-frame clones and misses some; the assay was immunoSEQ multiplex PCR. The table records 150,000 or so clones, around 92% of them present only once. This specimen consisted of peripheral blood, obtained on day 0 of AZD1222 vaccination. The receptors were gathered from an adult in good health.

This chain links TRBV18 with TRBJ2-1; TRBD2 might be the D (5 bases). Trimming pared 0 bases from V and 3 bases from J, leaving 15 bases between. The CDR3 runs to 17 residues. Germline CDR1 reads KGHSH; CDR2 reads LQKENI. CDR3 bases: TGTGCCAGCTCACCACCGAGGCTAGCAGAAAACTACAATGAGCAGTTCTTC. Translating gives CASSPPRLAENYNEQFF.

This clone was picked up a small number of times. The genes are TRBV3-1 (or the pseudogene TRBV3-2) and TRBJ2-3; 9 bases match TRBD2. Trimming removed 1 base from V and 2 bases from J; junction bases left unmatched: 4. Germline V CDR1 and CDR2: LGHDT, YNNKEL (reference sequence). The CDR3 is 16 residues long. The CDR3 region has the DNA TGTGCCAGCAGCCAAGCGGCGGGAGGGCCCACAGATACGCAGTATTTT. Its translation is CASSQAAGGPTDTQYF.

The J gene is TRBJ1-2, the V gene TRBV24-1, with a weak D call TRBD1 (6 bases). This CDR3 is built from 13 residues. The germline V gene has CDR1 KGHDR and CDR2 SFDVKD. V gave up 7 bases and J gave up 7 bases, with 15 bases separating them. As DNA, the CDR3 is TGTGCCACCAGCGATCCAGGGGTGGGTGGCTACACCTTC. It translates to CATSDPGVGGYTF.

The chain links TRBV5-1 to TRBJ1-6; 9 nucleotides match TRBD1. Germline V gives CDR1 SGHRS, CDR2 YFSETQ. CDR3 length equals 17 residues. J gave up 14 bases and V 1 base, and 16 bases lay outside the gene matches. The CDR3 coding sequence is TGCGCCAGCAGCTTGTCTCAACCGGGACAGGGTGGTTTGGCCCTCCACTTT. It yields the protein CASSLSQPGQGGLALHF. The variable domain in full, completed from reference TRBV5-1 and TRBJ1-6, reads KAGVTQTPRYLIKTRGQQVTLSCSPISGHRSVSWYQQTPGQGLQFLFEYFSETQRNKGNFPGRFSGRQFSNSRSEMNVSTLELGDSALYLCASSLSQPGQGGLALHFGNGTRLTVT.

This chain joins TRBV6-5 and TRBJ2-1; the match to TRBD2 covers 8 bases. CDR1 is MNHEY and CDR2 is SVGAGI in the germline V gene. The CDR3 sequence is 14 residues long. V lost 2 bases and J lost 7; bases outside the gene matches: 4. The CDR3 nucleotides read TGTGCCAGCAGTTACGTTAGCGGGGTGAATGAGCAGTTCTTC. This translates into CASSYVSGVNEQFF.

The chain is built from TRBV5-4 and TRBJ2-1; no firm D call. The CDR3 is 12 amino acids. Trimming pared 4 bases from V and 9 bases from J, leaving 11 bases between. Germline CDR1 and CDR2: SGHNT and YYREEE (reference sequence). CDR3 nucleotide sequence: TGTGCCAGCAGCCCGGAGTTGGGTGAGCAGTTCTTC. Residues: CASSPELGEQFF.

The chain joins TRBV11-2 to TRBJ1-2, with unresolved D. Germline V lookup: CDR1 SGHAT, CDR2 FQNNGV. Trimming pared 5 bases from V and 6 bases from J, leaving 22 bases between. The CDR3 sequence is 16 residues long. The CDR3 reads CASSAIPGRVEDGYTF. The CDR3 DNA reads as TGTGCCAGCAGCGCCATCCCTGGAAGGGTGGAGGATGGCTACACCTTC.

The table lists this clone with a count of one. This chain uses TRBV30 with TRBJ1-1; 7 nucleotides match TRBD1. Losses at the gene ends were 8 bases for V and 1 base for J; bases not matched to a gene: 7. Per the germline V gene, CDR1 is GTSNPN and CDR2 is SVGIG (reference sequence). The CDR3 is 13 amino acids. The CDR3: CAKDRQGNTEAFF. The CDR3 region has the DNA TGTGCCAAGGACAGGCAGGGGAACACTGAAGCTTTCTTT.

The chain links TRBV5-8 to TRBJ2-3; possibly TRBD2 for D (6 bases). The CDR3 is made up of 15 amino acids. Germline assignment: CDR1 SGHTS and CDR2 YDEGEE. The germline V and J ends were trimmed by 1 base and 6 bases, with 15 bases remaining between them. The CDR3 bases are TGTGCCAGCAGCTTGCGCGGGATTCGGGTGGATACGCAGTATTTT. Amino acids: CASSLRGIRVDTQYF.

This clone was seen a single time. CDR3 DNA: TGTGCCAGCAGTTGGGAGGGGCGGAATTCACCCCTCCACTTT. Protein: CASSWEGRNSPLHF. The chain links TRBV28 to TRBJ1-6; the D gene is possibly TRBD1 (5 bases). Germline V lookup: CDR1 MDHEN, CDR2 SYDVKM. The CDR3 covers 14 residues. V lost 4 bases, J lost 7 bases, and 11 bases lay in between.

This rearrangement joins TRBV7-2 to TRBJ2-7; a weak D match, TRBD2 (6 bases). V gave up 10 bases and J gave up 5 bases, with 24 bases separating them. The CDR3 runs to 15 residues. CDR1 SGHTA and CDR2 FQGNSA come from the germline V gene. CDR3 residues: CATMQYGGAQDEQYF. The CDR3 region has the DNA TGTGCCACCATGCAATACGGGGGAGCGCAGGACGAGCAGTACTTC.

CDR3 DNA sequence: TGTGCCAGTAGTATATCCAGGACAGTTAACACTGAAGCTTTCTTT. It specifies CASSISRTVNTEAFF. The chain recombines TRBV19 with TRBJ1-1, with D tentatively TRBD1 (6 bases). The CDR3 is 15 residues long. Trimming shortened V by 2 bases and J by 2 bases, and 12 bases separated the two germline ends. Germline CDR1 is LNHDA and CDR2 is SQIVND (reference sequence).

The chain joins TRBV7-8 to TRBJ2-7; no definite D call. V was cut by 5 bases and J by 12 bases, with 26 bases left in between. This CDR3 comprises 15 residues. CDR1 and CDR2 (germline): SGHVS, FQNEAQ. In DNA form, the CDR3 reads TGTGCCAGCAGCCACAGATACCTGACTGAACTTCGTCTGTACTTC. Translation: CASSHRYLTELRLYF.

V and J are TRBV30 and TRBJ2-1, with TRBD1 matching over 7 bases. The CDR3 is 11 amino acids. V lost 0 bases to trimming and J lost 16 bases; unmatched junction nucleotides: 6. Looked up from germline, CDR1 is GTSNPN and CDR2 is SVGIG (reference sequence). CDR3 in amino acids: CAWSVQGGFFF. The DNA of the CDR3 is TGTGCCTGGAGTGTACAAGGGGGCTTTTTCTTC.

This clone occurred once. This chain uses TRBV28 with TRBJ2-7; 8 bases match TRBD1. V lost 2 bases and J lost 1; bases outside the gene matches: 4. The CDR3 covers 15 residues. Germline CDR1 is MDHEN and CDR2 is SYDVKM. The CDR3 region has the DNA TGTGCCAGCAGTTTAGCAGGGGGCAATTCCTACGAGCAGTACTTC. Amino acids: CASSLAGGNSYEQYF.

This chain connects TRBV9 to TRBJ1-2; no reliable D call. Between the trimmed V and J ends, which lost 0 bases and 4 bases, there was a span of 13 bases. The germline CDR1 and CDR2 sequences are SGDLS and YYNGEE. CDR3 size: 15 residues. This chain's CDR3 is CASSVEEGSRYGYTF. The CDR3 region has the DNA TGTGCCAGCAGCGTAGAAGAGGGTTCCCGCTATGGCTACACCTTC.

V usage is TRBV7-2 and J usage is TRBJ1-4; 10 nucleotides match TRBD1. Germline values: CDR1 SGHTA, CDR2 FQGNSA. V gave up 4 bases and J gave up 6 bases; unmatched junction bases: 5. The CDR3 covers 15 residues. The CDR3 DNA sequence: TGTGCCAGCAGCTCGGGACAGGGGTACGATGAAAAACTGTTTTTT. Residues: CASSSGQGYDEKLFF.

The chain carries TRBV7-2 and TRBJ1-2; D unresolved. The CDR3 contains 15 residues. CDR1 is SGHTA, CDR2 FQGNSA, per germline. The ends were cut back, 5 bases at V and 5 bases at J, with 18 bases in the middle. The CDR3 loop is CASSLPDQGGYGYTF. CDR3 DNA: TGTGCCAGCAGCCTCCCAGACCAAGGAGGGTATGGCTACACCTTC.

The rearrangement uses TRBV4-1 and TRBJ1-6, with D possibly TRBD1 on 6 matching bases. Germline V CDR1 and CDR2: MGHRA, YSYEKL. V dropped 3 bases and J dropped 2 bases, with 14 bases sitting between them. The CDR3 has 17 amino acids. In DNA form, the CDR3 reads TGCGCCAGCAGCCAGCTACAGGGTGGAACCTATAATTCACCCCTCCACTTT. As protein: CASSQLQGGTYNSPLHF.

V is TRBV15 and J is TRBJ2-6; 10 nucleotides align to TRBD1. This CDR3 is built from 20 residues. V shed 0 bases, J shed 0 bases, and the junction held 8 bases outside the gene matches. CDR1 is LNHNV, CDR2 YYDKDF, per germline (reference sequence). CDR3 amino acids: CATSRDRGGQGPSGANVLTF. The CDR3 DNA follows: TGTGCCACCAGCAGAGATCGGGGGGGACAGGGGCCCTCTGGGGCCAACGTCCTGACTTTC. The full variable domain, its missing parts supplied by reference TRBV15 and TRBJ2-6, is DAMVIQNPRYQVTQFGKPVTLSCSQTLNHNVMYWYQQKSSQAPKLLFHYYDKDFNNEADTPDNFQSRRPNTSFCFLDIRSPGLGDTAMYLCATSRDRGGQGPSGANVLTFGAGSRLTVL.

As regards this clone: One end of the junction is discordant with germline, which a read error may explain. CDR3 protein: CASSFQGSHEQYF. The DNA of the CDR3 is TGTGCCAGCAGCTTTCAGGGCTCCCACGAGCAGTACTTC. V usage is TRBV11-3 and J usage is TRBJ2-7, with D perhaps matching TRBD1 (5 bases). This CDR3 contains 13 residues. Germline CDR1 is SGHNT and CDR2 is YENEEA.

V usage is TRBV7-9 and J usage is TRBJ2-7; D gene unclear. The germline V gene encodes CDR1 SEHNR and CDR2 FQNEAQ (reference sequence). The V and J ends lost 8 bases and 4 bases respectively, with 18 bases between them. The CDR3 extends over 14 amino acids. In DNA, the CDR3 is TGTGCCAGCGTTGACGTGAGGTCTTCGTACGAGCAGTACTTC. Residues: CASVDVRSSYEQYF.

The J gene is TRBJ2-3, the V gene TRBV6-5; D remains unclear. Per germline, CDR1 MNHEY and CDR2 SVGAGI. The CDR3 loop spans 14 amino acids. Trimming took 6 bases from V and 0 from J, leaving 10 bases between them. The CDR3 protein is CASRSMESTDTQYF. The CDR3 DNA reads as TGTGCCAGCAGATCCATGGAAAGCACAGATACGCAGTATTTT.

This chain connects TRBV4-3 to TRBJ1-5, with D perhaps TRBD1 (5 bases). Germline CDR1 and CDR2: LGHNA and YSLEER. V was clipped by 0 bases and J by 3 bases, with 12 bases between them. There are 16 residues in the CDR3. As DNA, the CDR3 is TGCGCCAGCAGCCAAGATCTAGGGGAATTCAATCAGCCCCAGCATTTT. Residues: CASSQDLGEFNQPQHF.

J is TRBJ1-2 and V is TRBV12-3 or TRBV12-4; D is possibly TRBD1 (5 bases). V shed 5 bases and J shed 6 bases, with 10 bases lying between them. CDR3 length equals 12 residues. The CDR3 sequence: CASSKTGHGYTF. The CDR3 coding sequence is TGTGCCAGCAGTAAAACGGGGCATGGCTACACCTTC.

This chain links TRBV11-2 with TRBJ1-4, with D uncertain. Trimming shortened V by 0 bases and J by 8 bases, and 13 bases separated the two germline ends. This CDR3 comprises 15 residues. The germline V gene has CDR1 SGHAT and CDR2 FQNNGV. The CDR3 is CASSLDLQVSEKLFF. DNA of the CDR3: TGTGCCAGCAGCTTAGATTTGCAGGTATCCGAAAAACTGTTTTTT.

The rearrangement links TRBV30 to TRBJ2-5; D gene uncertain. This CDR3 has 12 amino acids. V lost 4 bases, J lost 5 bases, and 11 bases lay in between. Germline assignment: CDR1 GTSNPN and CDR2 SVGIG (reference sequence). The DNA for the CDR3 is TGTGCCTGGAATTTGGCGTGGGAGACCCAGTACTTC. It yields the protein CAWNLAWETQYF.

In nucleotides, the CDR3 is TGTGCCAGCAGTTATTGGACAGGGGATAATTCACCCCTCCACTTT. It codes for CASSYWTGDNSPLHF. The gene calls are TRBV6-5 and TRBJ1-6, with TRBD1 identical over 9 bases. The V and J ends lost 3 bases and 5 bases, in that order; junction bases with no gene match: 2. The CDR3 has 15 residues. Per germline, CDR1 MNHEY and CDR2 SVGAGI.

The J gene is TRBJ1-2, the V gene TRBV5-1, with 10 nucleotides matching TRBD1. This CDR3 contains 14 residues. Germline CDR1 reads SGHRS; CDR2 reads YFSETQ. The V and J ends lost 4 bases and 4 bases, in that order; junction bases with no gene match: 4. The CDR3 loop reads CASSRDRGGYGYTF. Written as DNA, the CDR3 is TGCGCCAGCAGCCGGGACAGGGGAGGCTATGGCTACACCTTC.